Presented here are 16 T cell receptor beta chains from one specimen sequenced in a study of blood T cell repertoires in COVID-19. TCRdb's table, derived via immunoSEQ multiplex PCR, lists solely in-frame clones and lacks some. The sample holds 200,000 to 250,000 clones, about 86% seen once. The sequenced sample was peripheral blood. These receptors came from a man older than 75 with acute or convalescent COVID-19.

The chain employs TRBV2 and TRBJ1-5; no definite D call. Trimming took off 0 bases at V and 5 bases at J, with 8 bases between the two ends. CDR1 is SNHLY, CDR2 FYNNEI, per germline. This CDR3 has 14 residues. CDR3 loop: CASSEARRDQPQHF. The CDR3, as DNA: TGTGCCAGCAGTGAAGCACGGAGGGATCAGCCCCAGCATTTT.

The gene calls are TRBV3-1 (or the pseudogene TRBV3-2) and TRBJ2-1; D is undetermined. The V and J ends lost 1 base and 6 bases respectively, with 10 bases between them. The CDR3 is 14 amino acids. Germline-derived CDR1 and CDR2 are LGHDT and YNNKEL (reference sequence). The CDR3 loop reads CASSQVFISNEQFF. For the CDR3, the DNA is TGTGCCAGCAGCCAAGTATTTATATCCAATGAGCAGTTCTTC.

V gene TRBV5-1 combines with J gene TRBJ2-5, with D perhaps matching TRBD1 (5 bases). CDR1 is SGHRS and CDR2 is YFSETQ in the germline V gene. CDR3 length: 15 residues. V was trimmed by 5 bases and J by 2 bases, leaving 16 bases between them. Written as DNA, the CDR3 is TGCGCCAGCAGGCGCGACAGTTACCCTCAAGAGACCCAGTACTTC. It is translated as CASRRDSYPQETQYF.

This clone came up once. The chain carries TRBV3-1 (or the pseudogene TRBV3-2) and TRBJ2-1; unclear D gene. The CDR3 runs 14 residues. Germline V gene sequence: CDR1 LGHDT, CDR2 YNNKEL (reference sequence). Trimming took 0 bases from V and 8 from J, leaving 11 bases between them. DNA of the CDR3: TGTGCCAGCAGCCAAGATCCAAGCTCCGATGAGCAGTTCTTC. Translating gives CASSQDPSSDEQFF.

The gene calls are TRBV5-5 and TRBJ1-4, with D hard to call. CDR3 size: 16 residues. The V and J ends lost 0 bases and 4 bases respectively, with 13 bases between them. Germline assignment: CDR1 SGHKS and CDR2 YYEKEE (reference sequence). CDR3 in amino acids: CASSLVQFVGNEKLFF. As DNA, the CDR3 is TGTGCCAGCAGCTTGGTGCAGTTCGTTGGTAATGAAAAACTGTTTTTT.

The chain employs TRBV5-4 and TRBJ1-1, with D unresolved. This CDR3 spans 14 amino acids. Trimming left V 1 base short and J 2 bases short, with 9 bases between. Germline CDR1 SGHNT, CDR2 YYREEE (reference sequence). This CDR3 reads CASSLSQVNTEAFF. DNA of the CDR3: TGTGCCAGCAGCTTGTCTCAGGTAAACACTGAAGCTTTCTTT. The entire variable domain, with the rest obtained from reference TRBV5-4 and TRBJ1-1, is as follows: ETGVTQSPTHLIKTRGQQVTLRCSSQSGHNTVSWYQQALGQGPQFIFQYYREEENGRGNFPPRFSGLQFPNYSSELNVNALELDDSALYLCASSLSQVNTEAFFGQGTRLTVV.

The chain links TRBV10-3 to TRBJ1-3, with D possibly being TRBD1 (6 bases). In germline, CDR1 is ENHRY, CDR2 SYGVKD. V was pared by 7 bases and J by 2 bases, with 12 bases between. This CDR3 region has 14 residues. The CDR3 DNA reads TGTGCCATCACCTCGACAGGAACTGGAAACACCATATATTTT. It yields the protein CAITSTGTGNTIYF.

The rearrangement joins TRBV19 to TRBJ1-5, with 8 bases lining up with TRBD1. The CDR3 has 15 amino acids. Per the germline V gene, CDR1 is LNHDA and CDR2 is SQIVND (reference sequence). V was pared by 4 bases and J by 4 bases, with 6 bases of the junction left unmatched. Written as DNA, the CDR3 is TGTGCCAGTAGTAAGAGACAGGGGAGGAATCAGCCCCAGCATTTT. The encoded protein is CASSKRQGRNQPQHF.

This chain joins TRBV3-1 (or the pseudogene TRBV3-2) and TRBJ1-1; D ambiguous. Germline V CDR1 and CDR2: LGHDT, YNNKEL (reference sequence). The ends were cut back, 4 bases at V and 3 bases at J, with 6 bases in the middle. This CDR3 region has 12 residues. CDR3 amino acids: CASSRVDTEAFF. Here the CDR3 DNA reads TGTGCCAGCAGCCGCGTGGACACTGAAGCTTTCTTT.

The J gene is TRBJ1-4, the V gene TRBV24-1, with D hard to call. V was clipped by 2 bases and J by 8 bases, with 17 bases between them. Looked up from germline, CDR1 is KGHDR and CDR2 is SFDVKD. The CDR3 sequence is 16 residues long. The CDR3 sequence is CATSDSRQGRGEKLFF. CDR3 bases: TGTGCCACCAGTGATTCCCGCCAAGGGCGAGGGGAAAAACTGTTTTTT.

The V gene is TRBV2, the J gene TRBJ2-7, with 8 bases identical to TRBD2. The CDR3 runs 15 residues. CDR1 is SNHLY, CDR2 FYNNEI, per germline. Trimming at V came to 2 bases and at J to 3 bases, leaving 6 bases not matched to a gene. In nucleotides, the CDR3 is TGTGCCAGCAGTGAAACCCCAGCGGGGGACTACGAGCAGTACTTC. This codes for CASSETPAGDYEQYF.

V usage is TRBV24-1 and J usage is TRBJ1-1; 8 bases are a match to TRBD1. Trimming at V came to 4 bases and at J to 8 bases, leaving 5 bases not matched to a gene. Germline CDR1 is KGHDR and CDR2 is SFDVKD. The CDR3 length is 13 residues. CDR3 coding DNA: TGTGCCACCAGTGACCCGCCAGGGGGCGAAGCTTTCTTT. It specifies CATSDPPGGEAFF.

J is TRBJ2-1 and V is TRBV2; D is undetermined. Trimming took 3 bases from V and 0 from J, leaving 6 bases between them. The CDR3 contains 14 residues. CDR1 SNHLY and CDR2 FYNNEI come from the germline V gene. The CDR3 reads CASSDIHSYNEQFF. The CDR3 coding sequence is TGTGCCAGCAGTGACATCCACTCCTACAATGAGCAGTTCTTC.

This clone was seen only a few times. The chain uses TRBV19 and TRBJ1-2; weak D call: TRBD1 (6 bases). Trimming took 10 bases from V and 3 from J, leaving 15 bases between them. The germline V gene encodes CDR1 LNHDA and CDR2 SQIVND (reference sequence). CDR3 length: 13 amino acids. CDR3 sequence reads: CATTLTGDYGYTF. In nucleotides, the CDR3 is TGTGCCACTACGTTGACAGGAGACTATGGCTACACCTTC.

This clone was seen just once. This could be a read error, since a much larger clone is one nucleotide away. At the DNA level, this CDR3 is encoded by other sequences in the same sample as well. Written as DNA, the CDR3 is TGTGCCAGCAGCAAGGGTAGCGCCTATAATTCACCCCTCCATTTT. Amino acid sequence: CASSKGSAYNSPLHF. The V gene is TRBV7-2, the J gene TRBJ1-6; D remains ambiguous. The germline gives CDR1 SGHTA, CDR2 FQGNSA. The CDR3 totals 15 residues.

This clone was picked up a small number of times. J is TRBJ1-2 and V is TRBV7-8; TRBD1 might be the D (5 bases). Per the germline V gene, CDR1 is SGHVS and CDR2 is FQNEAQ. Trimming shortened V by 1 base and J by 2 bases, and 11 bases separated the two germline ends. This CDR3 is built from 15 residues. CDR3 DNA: TGTGCCAGCAGCTTAGGACAGATAACCAACTATGGCTACACCTTC. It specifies CASSLGQITNYGYTF.